This TCR beta chain was obtained from a study of shared clonotypes between healthy human individuals. About the study: Every donor yielded three CD4 naive, three CD4 memory, two CD8 naive and one CD8 memory plate. Findings and limits, study-wide: Few donors limited the genetic and exposure-history diversity represented.

Researchers partitioned CD4+ cells into CD45RA+ naive and CD45RA-negative memory subsets. This CDR3 is built from 12 residues. The V end lost 0 bases, the J end lost 4 bases, and 5 bases lay between the germline ends. CDR1 and CDR2 from the germline V gene are SGHRS and YFSETQ. Deep was the level used in running the assay. This table comes from immunoSEQ multiplex PCR, and its TCRdb copy is limited to in-frame clones, with some not included. The data show approximately 2,300,000 clones, 92% seen once. With regard to this clone: Antigen unknown.

This chain uses TRBV5-1 with TRBJ2-7; D is unresolved. Sequenced sample: naive CD4+ T cells from PBMCs. Subset: CD45RA+ positively selected. The receptor's source is a man aged 18 to 29 in good health. Some clones in this sample may be carry-over from other donors' samples. CDR3 sequence: CASSLDMYEQYF. The CDR3 nucleotides read TGCGCCAGCAGCTTGGACATGTACGAGCAGTACTTC. The full variable domain, its missing parts supplied by reference TRBV5-1 and TRBJ2-7, is KAGVTQTPRYLIKTRGQQVTLSCSPISGHRSVSWYQQTPGQGLQFLFEYFSETQRNKGNFPGRFSGRQFSNSRSEMNVSTLELGDSALYLCASSLDMYEQYFGPGTRLTVT.